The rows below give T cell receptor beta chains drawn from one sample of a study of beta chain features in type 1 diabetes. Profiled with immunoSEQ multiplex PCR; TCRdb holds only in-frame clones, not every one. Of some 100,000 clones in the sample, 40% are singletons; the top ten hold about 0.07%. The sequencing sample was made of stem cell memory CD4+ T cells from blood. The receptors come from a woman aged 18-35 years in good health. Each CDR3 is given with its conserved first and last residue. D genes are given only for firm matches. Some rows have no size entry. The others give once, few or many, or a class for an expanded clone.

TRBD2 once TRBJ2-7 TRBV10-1 TGCGCCAGCAGTTCAAGGACTAGGCTCTACGAGCAGTACTTC CASSSRTRLYEQYF
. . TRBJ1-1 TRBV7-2 TGTGCCAACTCTAGACAGATGAACACTGAAGCTTTCTTT CANSRQMNTEAFF
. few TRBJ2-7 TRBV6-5 TGTGCCAGCAGTCCCGGACAGCTCCCCTACGAGCAGTACTTC CASSPGQLPYEQYF
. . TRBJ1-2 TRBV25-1 TGTGCCAGCAGTGATAGGGGGATTTTCTATGGCTACACCTTC CASSDRGIFYGYTF
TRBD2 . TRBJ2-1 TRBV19 TGTGCCAGTAGGGGGGCTAGCGGGATTGGCTACAATGAGCAGTTCTTC CASRGASGIGYNEQFF
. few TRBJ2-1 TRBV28 TGTGCCAGCAGTGTTCTACGAGACAATGAGCAGTTCTTC CASSVLRDNEQFF
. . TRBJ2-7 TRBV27 TGTGCCAGCAGTTTATTGTACGGTGCAAACTACGAGCAGTACTTC CASSLLYGANYEQYF
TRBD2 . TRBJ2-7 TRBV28 TGTGCCAGCAGAACCGGGACTAGCGGCTCCTACGAGCAGTACTTC CASRTGTSGSYEQYF
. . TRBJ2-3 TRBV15 TGTGCCACCAGCAGAGTCCAGACAGCAGATACGCAGTATTTT CATSRVQTADTQYF
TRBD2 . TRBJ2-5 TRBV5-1 TGCGCCAGCAGCTTTAGGGGAGGGCCCAGGGAGACCCAGTACTTC CASSFRGGPRETQYF
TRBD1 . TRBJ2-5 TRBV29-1 TGCAGCGCCTTGACAGGGGGCGCGGAGACCCAGTACTTC CSALTGGAETQYF
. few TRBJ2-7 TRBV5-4 TGTGCCAGCAGCGGTGGGCCCGGCACTCTCAAGCACGAGCAGTACTTC CASSGGPGTLKHEQYF
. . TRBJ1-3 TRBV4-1 TGCGCCAGCAGCCAAGAGGGCAGGTTCTCTGGAAACACCATATATTTT CASSQEGRFSGNTIYF
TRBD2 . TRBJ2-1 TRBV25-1 TGTGCCAGCGGACGAGCGGGACTAATCTACAATGAGCAGTTCTTC CASGRAGLIYNEQFF
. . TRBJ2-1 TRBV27 TGTGCCAGCACCCCCCGGGGAGCCGGGTGGAATGAGCAGTTCTTC CASTPRGAGWNEQFF
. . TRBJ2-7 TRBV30 TGTGCCTGGACTAAAGCATCCTACGAGCAGTACTTC CAWTKASYEQYF
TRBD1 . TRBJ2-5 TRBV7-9 TGTGCCAGCAGCTCGACAGGGGGTGGGGAGACCCAGTACTTC CASSSTGGGETQYF
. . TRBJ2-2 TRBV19 TGTGCCAGTAGTATAGGGCAGAACACCGGGGAGCTGTTTTTT CASSIGQNTGELFF
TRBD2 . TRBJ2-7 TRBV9 TGTGCCAGCAGCGGGGGGGAGGGACTAGCGGGAGACGAGCAGTACTTC CASSGGEGLAGDEQYF
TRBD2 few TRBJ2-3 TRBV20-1 TGCAGTGCTGGTCCCGGGACTAGGGGTTTT CSAGPGTRGF
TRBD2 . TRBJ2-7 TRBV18 TGTGCCAGCTCACCACGTACTAGCGCGTACTACGAGCAGTACTTC CASSPRTSAYYEQYF
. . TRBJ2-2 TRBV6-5 TGTGCCAGCAGCAGACAGGACGTTACCGGGGAGCTGTTTTTT CASSRQDVTGELFF
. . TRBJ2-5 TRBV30 TGTGCCTGGAGTACGGGACTTGTACAAGAGACCCAGTACTTC CAWSTGLVQETQYF
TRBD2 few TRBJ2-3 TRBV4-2 TGTGCCAGCACCCTGCGTAGCGGGAGTGTGGCAGATACGCAGTATTTT CASTLRSGSVADTQYF
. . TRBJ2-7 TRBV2 TGTGCCAGCAAAGGGGGGGTTCTCTCCTACGAGCAGTACTTC CASKGGVLSYEQYF
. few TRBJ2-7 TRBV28 TGTGCCAGCAGTTTAGGCCGCGAGCAGTACTTC CASSLGREQYF
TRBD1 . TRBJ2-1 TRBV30 TGTGCCTGGGGGGGACAGTCCTACAATGAGCAGTTCTTC CAWGGQSYNEQFF
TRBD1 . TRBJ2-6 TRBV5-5 TGTGCCAGCAGCTTGGTTCTGGGGACAGGGATCTCTGGGGCCAACGTCCTGACTTTC CASSLVLGTGISGANVLTF
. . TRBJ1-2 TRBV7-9 TGTGCCAGCAGCCCACGACAGGACTATGGCTACACCTTC CASSPRQDYGYTF
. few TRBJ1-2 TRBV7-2 TGTGCCAGCAGCTCCTACCGGTGGGGGGATGGCTACACCTTC CASSSYRWGDGYTF
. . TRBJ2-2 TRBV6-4 TGTGCCAGCAGTGACACGGGGTTTCCCGGGGAGCTGTTTTTT CASSDTGFPGELFF
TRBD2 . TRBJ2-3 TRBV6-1 TGTGCCAGTCGACTAGCGGGAGCTGGAGATACGCAGTATTTT CASRLAGAGDTQYF
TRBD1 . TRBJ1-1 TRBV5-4 TGTGCCAGCAGCCCACCCCCGACAGGGCAGATTCCTGAAGCTTTCTTT CASSPPPTGQIPEAFF
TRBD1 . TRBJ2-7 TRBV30 TGTGCCTCCCTAGACAGGGCCCGCTCCTACGAGCAGTACTTC CASLDRARSYEQYF
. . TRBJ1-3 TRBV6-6 TGTGCCAGCATCGGTATCATCGGTTCGGGTGGAAACACCATATATTTT CASIGIIGSGGNTIYF
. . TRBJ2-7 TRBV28 TGTGCCAGCTGCACCTCAGGGTATTTAGTACGGGAGCGCTTCCTCGAGCAGTACTTC CASCTSGYLVRERFLEQYF
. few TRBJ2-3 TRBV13 TGTGCCAGCAGCTTTCAGGTCAGGGGCACAGATACGCAGTATTTT CASSFQVRGTDTQYF
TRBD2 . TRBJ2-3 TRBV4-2 TGTGCCAGCAGCCAAGATCGGCTAGCGGGTGCAGATACGCAGTATTTT CASSQDRLAGADTQYF
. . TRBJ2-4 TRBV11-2 TGTGCCAGCAGCTTAGCCCCCGGACCTAGCCAAAACATTCAGTACTTC CASSLAPGPSQNIQYF
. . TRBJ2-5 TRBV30 TGTGCCTGGAGTGTATCGTGGGACTTAGAAGAGACCCAGTACTTC CAWSVSWDLEETQYF
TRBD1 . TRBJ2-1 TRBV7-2 TGTGCCAGCAGCTTAGGACAGGGCAAACCCTACAATGAGCAGTTCTTC CASSLGQGKPYNEQFF
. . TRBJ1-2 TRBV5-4 TGTGCCAGCAGCCTGGGATTCGACAGACTCTACTATGGCTACACCTTC CASSLGFDRLYYGYTF
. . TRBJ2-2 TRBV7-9 TGTGCCAGCAGCTTGCTTAGCGGGAACACCGGGGAGCTGTTTTTT CASSLLSGNTGELFF
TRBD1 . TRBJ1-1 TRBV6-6 TGTGCCAGCAGTTACTCAGGACAGGGTACGGGGTGGGCTTTCTTT CASSYSGQGTGWAFF
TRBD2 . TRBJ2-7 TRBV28 TGTGCCACCCCGAGGTGGCGGGAGCACTCCTACGAGCAGTACTTC CATPRWREHSYEQYF
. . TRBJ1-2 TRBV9 TGTGCCAGCAGCGTAGTTTTTAGGACGGACTACTCTAACTATGGCTACACCTTC CASSVVFRTDYSNYGYTF
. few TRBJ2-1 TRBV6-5 TGTGCCAGCAGTTACTCGTCCGGGAATTACAATGAGCAGTTCTTC CASSYSSGNYNEQFF
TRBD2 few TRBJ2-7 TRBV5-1 TGCGCCAGCAGCTTAAGACGCGGGGGTTCCTACGAGCAGTACTTC CASSLRRGGSYEQYF
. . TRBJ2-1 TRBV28 TGTGCCAGCACCCAAACACGCAATGAGCAGTTCTTC CASTQTRNEQFF